This TCR beta chain was sequenced in a study of identical twins. Points from the study as a whole: Recombination models fit unrelated individuals' TCR alpha sharing but underestimated twins'. Alpha sequences out of frame and shared by twins had excess low generation probability.

With no exceptions, donors were healthy Caucasians. The cDNA had a unique molecular identifier and a template-switch universal primer site. TCRdb called the 5' RACE reads again in MiXCR, with one record for every CDR3 protein. The data hold about 460,000 distinct CDR3 sequences, with 14% observed a single time. As regards this clonotype: Its specificity is not known.

The same data also went into a second study, on yellow fever vaccine responses in identical twins.

The sequence was collected from a young woman in good health. Sequenced input: CD4+ T cells sorted from blood.

CDR3 bases: TGCAGTGCTAGAGGGAGCAAGAGCAATGAGCAGTTCTTC. The encoded protein is CSARGSKSNEQFF. This chain connects TRBV20-1 to TRBJ2-1; unclear D gene. Germline assignment: CDR1 DFQATT and CDR2 SNEGSKA (reference sequence). The CDR3 totals 13 residues. Trimming took 1 base from V and 6 from J, leaving 10 bases between them.